The source of this T cell receptor beta chain is a study of blood T cell repertoires in COVID-19. Followed longitudinally, the Seattle patients had been enrolled during active infection. Data came from immunoSEQ multiplex PCR; TCRdb stores just in-frame clones and leaves some out. Here the sample spans 350,000 or so clones, approximately 90% being singletons. This clone occurred a few times. The CDR3 length is 15 residues. Germline V gene sequence: CDR1 MNHEY, CDR2 SVGAGI. The V end was cut by 6 bases, the J end by 2 bases, with 15 bases between. The genes are TRBV6-5 and TRBJ2-3, with D perhaps matching TRBD1 (6 bases). What was sequenced was peripheral blood. The receptor's source is a woman aged 60-75 years with COVID-19, enrolled during active disease. In DNA, the CDR3 is TGTGCCAGCAGCCCCCAGGGGCCCTACACAGATACGCAGTATTTT. Protein: CASSPQGPYTDTQYF.